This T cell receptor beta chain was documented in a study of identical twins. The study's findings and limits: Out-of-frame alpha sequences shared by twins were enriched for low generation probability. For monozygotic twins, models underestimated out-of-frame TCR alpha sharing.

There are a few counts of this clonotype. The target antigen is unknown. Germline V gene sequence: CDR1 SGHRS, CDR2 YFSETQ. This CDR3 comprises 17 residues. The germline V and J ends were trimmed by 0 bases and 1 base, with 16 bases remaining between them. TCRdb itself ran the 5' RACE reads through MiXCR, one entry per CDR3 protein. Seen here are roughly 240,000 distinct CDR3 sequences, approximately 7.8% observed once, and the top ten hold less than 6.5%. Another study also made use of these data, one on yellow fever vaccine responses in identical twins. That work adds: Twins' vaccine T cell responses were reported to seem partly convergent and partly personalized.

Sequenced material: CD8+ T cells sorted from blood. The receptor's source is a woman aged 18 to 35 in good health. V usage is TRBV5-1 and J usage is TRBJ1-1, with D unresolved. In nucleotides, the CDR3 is TGCGCCAGCAGCTTGGGTGGGGAACCCGGGTGGAACACTGAAGCTTTCTTT. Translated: CASSLGGEPGWNTEAFF.